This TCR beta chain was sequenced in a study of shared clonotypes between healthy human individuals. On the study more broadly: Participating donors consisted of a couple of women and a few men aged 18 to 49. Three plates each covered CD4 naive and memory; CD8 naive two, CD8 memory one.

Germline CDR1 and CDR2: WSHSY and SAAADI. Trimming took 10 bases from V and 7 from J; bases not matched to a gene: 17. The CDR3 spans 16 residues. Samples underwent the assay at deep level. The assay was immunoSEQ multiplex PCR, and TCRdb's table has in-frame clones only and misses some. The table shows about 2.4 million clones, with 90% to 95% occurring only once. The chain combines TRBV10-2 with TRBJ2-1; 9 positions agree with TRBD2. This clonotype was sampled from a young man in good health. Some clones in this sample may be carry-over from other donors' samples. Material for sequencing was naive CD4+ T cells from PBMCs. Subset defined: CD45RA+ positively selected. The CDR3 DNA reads TGCGCCACCCAAGGGCGGGAGGGACCGGGTTGGAATGAGCAGTTCTTC. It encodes CATQGREGPGWNEQFF.